This T cell receptor (beta chain) was recorded in a study of identifying expanded T cells in peripheral blood. Whole-study results and caveats: Variance in clone template counts between two-week samples significantly increased with total template count across all healthy donors.

Note on this clone: Its cognate antigen is unknown.

Measured with immunoSEQ multiplex PCR; TCRdb has only the in-frame clones, and not every one. The sample lists 70,000 or so clones; almost 90% were seen once. Healthy donors had no documented immune events, such as infections, while sampled. The TCR originated in a person aged 18-70 years in good health. Sequencing used blood.

CDR3 nucleotide sequence: TGCGCCAGCAGCCAAGAACGTGTGTACCAAGAGACCCAGTACTTC. Encoded protein: CASSQERVYQETQYF. The chain recombines TRBV4-3 with TRBJ2-5; D call uncertain. With 0 bases removed from V and 0 bases from J, the gap between germline ends came to 8 bases. Germline CDR1 LGHNA, CDR2 YSLEER. This CDR3 is 15 amino acids long.